The subject of this entry is one TCR beta chain. Its antigen remains unidentified. The V end lost 2 bases, the J end lost 5 bases, and 13 bases lay between the germline ends. The germline V gene has CDR1 MNHEY and CDR2 SVGAGI. The CDR3 is 15 residues long. The data belong to a study of neoadjuvant nivolumab and ipilimumab in lung cancer. Points from the study as a whole: Resected tumors had greater TCR richness and clonality than uninvolved lung. Only two of four nivolumab-treated tumors gained richness and clonality by surgery. Only a single major-pathologic-response sample was available for clonality analysis. Resected-tumor TCR richness correlated positively with pretherapy blood richness.

Clones were sequenced by immunoSEQ multiplex PCR, and TCRdb holds only the in-frame ones, with some missing. The sample consists of under 20,000 clones, 80% to 90% of them appearing once. V and J are TRBV6-5 and TRBJ1-5; D is possibly TRBD1 (5 bases). The sequenced sample was peripheral blood, obtained before neoadjuvant nivolumab, alone or with ipilimumab. The TCR originated in an adult with non-small cell lung cancer. The CDR3 DNA follows: TGTGCCAGCAGTTACCGGCAGTCGGGGGATCAGCCCCAGCATTTT. Translated, it gives CASSYRQSGDQPQHF.